One TCR beta chain is described in this entry. The data are from a study of blood T cell repertoires in COVID-19. Authors' processing steps: Quantification of nucleated cells was approximated via reference gene primer amplification. Sequenced by immunoSEQ multiplex PCR; TCRdb stores in-frame clones only, minus some. V and J calls and clone size come straight from that table; D and trimming were deduced from the DNA. The repertoire holds roughly 67,000 clones, with 85% to 95% as singletons. The CDR3 consists of 15 residues. V shed 10 bases and J 1 base; nucleotides not matched to a gene: 9. Germline V lookup: CDR1 ENHRY, CDR2 SYGVKD.

Sequencing was performed on peripheral blood. The clonotype originates from a man aged 65 to 85 with active COVID-19. The chain has TRBV10-3 and TRBJ1-1, with 10 bases identical to TRBD1. CDR3 sequence: CATRDRGGGNTEAFF. CDR3 DNA: TGTGCCACCCGGGACAGGGGAGGGGGGAACACTGAAGCTTTCTTT.